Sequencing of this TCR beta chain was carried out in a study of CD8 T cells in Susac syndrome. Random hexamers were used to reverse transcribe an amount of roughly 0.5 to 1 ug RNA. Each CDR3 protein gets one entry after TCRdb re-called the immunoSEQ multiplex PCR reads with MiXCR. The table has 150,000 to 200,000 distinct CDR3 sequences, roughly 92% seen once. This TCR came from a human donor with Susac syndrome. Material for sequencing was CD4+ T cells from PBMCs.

The CDR3 loop reads CASSQVQGNYNEQFF. The CDR3 DNA reads TGTGCCAGCAGCCAAGTACAGGGGAACTACAATGAGCAGTTCTTC. This rearrangement joins TRBV14 to TRBJ2-1; 7 bases are shared with TRBD1. This CDR3 spans 15 amino acids. CDR1 is SGHDN, CDR2 FVKESK, per germline. V trimming: 1 base; J trimming: 3 bases; junction bases outside the gene matches: 3.